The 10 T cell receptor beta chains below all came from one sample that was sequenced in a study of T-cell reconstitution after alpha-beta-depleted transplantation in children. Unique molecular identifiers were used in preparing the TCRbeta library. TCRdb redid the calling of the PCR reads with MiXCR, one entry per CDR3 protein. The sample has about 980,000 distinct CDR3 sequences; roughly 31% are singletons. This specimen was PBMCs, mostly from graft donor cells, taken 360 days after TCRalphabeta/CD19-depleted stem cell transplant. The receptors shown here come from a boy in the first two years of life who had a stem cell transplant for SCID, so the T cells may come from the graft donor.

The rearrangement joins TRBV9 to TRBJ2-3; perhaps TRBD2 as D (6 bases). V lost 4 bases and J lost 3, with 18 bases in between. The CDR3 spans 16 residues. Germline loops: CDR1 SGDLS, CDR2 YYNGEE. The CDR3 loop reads CASSPAARRGTDTQYF. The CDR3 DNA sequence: TGTGCCAGCAGCCCGGCGGCAAGGCGGGGAACAGATACGCAGTATTTT.

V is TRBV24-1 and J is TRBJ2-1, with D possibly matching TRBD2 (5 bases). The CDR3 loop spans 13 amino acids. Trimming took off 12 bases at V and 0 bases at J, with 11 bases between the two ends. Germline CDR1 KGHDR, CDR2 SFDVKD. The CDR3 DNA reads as TGTGCCGACCGGGGTAGCTCCTACAATGAGCAGTTCTTC. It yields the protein CADRGSSYNEQFF.

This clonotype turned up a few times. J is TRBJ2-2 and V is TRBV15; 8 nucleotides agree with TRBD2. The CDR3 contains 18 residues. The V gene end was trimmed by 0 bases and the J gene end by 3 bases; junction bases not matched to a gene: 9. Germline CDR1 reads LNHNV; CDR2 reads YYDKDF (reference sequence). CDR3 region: CATSRDIGGEGYTGELFF. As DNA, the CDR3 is TGTGCCACCAGCAGAGATATCGGGGGGGAAGGTTACACCGGGGAGCTGTTTTTT.

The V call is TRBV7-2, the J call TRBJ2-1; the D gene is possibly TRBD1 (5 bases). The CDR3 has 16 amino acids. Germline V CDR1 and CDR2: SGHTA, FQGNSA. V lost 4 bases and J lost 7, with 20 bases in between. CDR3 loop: CASSSGHNGPFNEQFF. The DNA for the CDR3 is TGTGCCAGCAGCTCCGGACATAATGGGCCATTTAATGAGCAGTTCTTC. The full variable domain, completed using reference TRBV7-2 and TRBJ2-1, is GAGVSQSPSNKVTEKGKDVELRCDPISGHTALYWYRQSLGQGLEFLIYFQGNSAPDKSGLPSDRFSAERTGGSVSTLTIQRTQQEDSAVYLCASSSGHNGPFNEQFFGPGTRLTVL.

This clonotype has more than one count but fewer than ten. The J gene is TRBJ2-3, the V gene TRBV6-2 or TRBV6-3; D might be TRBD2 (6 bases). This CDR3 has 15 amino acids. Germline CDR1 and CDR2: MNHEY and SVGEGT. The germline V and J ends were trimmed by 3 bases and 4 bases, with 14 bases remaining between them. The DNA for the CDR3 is TGTGCCAGCAGTTATTTGGGAGGAGGGCCAGATACGCAGTATTTT. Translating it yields CASSYLGGGPDTQYF.

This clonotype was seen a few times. This CDR3 reads CASSYGHLEVGQYF. For the CDR3, the DNA is TGTGCCAGCAGTTACGGGCACTTAGAGGTGGGCCAGTACTTC. V gene TRBV6-2 or TRBV6-3 combines with J gene TRBJ2-5; D is undetermined. CDR1 MNHEY and CDR2 SVGEGT come from the germline V gene. Trimming shortened V by 2 bases and J by 10 bases, and 17 bases separated the two germline ends. The CDR3 runs 14 residues.

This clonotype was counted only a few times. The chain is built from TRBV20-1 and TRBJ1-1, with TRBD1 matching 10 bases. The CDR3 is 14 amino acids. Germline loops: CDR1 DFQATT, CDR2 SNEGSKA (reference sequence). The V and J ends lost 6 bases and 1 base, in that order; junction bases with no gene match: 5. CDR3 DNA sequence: TGCAGTGCGAGGGACAGGGGCTCGAACACTGAAGCTTTCTTT. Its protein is CSARDRGSNTEAFF.

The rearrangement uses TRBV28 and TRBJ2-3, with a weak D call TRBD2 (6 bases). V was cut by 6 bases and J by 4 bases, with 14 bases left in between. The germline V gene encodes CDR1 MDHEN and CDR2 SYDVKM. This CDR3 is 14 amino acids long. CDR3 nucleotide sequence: TGTGCCAGCAGGAACGGGGGAGGTTCAGATACGCAGTATTTT. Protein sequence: CASRNGGGSDTQYF.

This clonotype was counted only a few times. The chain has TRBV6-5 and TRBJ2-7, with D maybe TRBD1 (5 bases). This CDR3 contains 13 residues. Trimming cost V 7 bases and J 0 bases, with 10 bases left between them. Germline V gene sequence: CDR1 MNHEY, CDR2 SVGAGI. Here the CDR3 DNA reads TGTGCCAGCAAACAGGCTCTCTCCTACGAGCAGTACTTC. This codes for CASKQALSYEQYF.

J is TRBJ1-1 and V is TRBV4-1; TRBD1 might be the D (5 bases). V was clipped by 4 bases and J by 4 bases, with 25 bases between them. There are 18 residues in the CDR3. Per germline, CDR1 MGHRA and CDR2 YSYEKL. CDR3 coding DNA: TGCGCCAGCAGCCGAAATTCGGGACTCGACTTGGGGGGCACTGAAGCTTTCTTT. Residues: CASSRNSGLDLGGTEAFF.